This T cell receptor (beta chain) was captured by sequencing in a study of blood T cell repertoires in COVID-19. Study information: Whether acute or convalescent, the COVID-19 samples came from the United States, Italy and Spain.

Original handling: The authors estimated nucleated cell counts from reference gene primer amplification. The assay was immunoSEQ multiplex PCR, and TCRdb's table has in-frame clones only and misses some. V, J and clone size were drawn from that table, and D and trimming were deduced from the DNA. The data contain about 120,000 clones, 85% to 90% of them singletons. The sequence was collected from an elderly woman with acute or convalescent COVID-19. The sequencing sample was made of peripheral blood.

CDR3 protein: CASRGLGKTQYF. CDR3 nucleotide sequence: TGTGCCAGCAGGGGACTGGGGAAGACCCAGTACTTC. V usage is TRBV12-3 or TRBV12-4 and J usage is TRBJ2-5; a possible D gene is TRBD2 (6 bases). The V end lost 6 bases, the J end lost 6 bases, and 11 bases lay between the germline ends. The CDR3 is 12 residues long.